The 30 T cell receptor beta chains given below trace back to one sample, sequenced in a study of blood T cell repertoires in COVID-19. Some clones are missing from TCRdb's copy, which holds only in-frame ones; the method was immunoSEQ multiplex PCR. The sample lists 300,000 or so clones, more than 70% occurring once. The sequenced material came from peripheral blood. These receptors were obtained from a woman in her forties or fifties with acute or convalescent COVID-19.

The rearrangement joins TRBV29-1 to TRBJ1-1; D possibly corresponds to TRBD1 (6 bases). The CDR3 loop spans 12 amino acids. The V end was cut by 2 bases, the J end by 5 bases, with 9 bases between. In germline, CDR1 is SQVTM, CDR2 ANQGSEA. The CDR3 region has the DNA TGCAGCGTTGAACAGGGGTGGACTGAAGCTTTCTTT. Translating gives CSVEQGWTEAFF.

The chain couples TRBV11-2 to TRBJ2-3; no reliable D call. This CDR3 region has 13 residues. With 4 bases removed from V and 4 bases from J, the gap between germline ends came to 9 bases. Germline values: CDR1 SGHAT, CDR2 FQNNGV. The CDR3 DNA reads TGTGCCAGCAGCTGGAACAGTGCAGATACGCAGTATTTT. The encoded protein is CASSWNSADTQYF.

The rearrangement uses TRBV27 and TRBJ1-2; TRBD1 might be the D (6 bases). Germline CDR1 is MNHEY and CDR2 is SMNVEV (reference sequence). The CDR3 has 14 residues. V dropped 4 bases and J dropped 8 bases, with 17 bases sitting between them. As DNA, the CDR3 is TGTGCCAGCAGTTCATTCCGGGACAACGTCGGCTACACCTTC. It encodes CASSSFRDNVGYTF.

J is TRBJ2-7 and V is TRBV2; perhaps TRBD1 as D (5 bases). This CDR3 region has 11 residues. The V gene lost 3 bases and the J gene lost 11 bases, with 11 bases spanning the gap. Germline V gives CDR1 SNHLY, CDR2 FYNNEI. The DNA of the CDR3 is TGTGCCAGCAGTGAGCCCTTCAGGGAGTACTTC. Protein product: CASSEPFREYF.

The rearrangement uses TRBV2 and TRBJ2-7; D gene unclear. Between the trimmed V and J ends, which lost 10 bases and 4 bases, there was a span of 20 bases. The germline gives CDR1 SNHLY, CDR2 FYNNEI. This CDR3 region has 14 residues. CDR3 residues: CATRKSENPYEQYF. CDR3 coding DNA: TGTGCCACCCGCAAGAGCGAGAATCCATACGAGCAGTACTTC.

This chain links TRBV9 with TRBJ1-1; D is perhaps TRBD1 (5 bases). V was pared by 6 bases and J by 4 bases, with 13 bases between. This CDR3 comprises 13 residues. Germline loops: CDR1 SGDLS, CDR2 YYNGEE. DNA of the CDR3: TGTGCCAGCACCCAGCAGGGCAGCACTGAAGCTTTCTTT. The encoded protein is CASTQQGSTEAFF.

The CDR3, as DNA: TGTGCCAGCATAGGGACAGGCCAAATCGAGCAGTACTTC. Encoded protein: CASIGTGQIEQYF. The chain links TRBV28 to TRBJ2-7, with 8 bases that match TRBD1. This CDR3 comprises 13 residues. With V trimmed by 7 bases and J by 6 bases, 8 bases remained unmatched. Germline V gene data show CDR1 as MDHEN and CDR2 as SYDVKM.

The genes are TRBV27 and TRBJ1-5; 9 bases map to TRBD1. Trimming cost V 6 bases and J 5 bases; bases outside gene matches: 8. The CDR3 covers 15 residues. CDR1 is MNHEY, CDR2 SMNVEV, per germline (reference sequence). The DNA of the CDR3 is TGTGCCAGCAGGTCCGGGACAGGGCCCGATCAGCCCCAGCATTTT. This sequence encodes CASRSGTGPDQPQHF.

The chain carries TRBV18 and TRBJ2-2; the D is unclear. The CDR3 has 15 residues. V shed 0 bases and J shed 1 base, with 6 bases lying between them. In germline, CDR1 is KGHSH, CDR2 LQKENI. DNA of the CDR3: TGTGCCAGCTCACCACCTAACAGGAACACCGGGGAGCTGTTTTTT. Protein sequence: CASSPPNRNTGELFF.

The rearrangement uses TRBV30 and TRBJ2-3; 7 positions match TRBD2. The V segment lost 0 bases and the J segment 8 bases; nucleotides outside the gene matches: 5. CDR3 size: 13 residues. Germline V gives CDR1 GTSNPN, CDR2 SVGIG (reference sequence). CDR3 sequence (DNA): TGTGCCTGGAGTGTGTCTCGCGGGGGTACGCAGTATTTT. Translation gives CAWSVSRGGTQYF.

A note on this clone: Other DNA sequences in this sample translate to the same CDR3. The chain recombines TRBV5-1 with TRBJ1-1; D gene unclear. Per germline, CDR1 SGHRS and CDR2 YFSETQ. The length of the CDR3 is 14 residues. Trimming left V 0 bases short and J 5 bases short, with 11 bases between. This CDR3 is CASSLVSGGTEAFF. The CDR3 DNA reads TGCGCCAGCAGCTTGGTGTCGGGAGGTACTGAAGCTTTCTTT. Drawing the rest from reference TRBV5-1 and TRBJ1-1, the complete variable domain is KAGVTQTPRYLIKTRGQQVTLSCSPISGHRSVSWYQQTPGQGLQFLFEYFSETQRNKGNFPGRFSGRQFSNSRSEMNVSTLELGDSALYLCASSLVSGGTEAFFGQGTRLTVV.

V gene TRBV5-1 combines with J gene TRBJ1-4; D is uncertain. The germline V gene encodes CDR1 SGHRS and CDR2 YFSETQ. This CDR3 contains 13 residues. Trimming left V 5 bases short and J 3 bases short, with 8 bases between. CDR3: CASSPWPNEKLFF. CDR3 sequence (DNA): TGCGCCAGCAGTCCATGGCCTAATGAAAAACTGTTTTTT.

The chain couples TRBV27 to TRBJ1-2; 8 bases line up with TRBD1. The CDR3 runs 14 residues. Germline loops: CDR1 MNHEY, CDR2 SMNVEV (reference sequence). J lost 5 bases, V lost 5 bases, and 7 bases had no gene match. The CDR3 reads CASSTPGGRYGYTF. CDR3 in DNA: TGTGCCAGCAGTACCCCAGGGGGCAGGTATGGCTACACCTTC.

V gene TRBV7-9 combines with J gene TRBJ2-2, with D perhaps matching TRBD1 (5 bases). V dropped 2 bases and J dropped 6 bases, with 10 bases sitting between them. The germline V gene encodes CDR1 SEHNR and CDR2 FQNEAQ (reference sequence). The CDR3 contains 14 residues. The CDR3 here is CASSLIQGSGELFF. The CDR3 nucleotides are TGTGCCAGCAGCTTAATTCAGGGATCCGGGGAGCTGTTTTTT.

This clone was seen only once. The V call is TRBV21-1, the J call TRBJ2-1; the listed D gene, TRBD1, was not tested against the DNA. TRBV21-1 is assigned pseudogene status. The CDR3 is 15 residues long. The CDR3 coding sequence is TGTGCCAGCAGCATGGGACAGGGGATGTACAATGAGCAGTTCTTC. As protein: CASSMGQGMYNEQFF.

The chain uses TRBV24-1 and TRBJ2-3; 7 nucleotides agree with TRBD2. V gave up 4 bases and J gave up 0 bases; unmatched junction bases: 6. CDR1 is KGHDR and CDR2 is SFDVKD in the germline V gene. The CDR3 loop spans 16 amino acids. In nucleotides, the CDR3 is TGTGCCACCAGTGAGGCCAGCGGGGTTAGCACAGATACGCAGTATTTT. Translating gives CATSEASGVSTDTQYF.

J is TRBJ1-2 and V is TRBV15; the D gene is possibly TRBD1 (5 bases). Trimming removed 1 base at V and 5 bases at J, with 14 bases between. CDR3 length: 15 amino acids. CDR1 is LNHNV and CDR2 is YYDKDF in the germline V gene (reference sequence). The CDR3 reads CATSRVQGKGYGYTF. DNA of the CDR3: TGTGCCACCAGCAGAGTCCAGGGAAAGGGATATGGCTACACCTTC.

CDR3 protein: CASSGQGRNQPQHF. In nucleotides, the CDR3 is TGTGCCAGCAGTGGACAGGGTAGGAATCAGCCCCAGCATTTT. This chain uses TRBV2 with TRBJ1-5; 7 nucleotides line up with TRBD1. The CDR3 is 14 amino acids. Germline-derived CDR1 and CDR2 are SNHLY and FYNNEI. Unmatched junction bases numbered 4, after V lost 4 bases and J lost 4 bases.

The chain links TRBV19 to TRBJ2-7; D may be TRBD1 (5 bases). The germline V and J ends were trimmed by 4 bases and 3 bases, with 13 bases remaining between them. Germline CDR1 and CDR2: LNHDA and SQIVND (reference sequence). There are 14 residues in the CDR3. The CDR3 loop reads CASSRMDTNYEQYF. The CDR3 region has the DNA TGTGCCAGTAGTAGGATGGACACTAACTACGAGCAGTACTTC.

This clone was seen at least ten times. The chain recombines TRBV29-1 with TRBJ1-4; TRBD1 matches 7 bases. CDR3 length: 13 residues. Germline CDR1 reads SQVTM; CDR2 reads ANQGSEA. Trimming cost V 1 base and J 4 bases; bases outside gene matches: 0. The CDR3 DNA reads TGCAGCGTTGAAGGACAGGGTAATGAAAAACTGTTTTTT. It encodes CSVEGQGNEKLFF.

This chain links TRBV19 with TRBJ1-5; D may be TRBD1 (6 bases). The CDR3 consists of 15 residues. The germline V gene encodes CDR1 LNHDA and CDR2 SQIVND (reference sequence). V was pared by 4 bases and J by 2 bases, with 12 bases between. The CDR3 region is CASSTNRVGNQPQHF. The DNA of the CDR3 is TGTGCCAGTAGTACCAACAGGGTTGGCAATCAGCCCCAGCATTTT.

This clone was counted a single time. The CDR3, as DNA: TGTGCCAGCAGTGTCTTCCTGGGACAGGGTAATGAAAAACTGTTTTTT. Residues: CASSVFLGQGNEKLFF. The chain couples TRBV6-1 to TRBJ1-4, with TRBD1 matching over 9 bases. The germline V gene has CDR1 MNHNS and CDR2 SASEGT. This CDR3 is 16 amino acids long. V dropped 4 bases and J dropped 4; count of bases not matched to a gene: 7.

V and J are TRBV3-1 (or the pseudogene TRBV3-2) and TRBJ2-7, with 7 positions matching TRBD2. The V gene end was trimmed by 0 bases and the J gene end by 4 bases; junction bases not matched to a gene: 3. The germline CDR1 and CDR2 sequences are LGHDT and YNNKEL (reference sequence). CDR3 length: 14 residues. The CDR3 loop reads CASSQDWGGYEQYF. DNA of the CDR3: TGTGCCAGCAGCCAAGATTGGGGGGGGTACGAGCAGTACTTC.

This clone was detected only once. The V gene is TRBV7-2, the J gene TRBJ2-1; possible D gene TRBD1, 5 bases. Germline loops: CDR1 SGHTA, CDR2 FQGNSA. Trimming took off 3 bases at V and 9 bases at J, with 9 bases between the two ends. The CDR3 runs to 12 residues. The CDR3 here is CASSFQGSEQFF. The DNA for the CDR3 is TGTGCCAGCAGCTTTCAGGGTTCTGAGCAGTTCTTC.

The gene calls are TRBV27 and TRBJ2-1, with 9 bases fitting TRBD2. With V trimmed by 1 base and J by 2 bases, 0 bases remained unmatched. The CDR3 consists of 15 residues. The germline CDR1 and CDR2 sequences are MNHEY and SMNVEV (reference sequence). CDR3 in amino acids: CASSLLAGAYNEQFF. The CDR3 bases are TGTGCCAGCAGTTTATTAGCGGGAGCCTACAATGAGCAGTTCTTC.

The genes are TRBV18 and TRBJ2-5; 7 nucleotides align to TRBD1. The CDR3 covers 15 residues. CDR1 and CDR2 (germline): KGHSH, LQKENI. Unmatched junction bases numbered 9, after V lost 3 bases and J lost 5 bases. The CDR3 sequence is CASSPLPGGGETQYF. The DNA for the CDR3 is TGTGCCAGCTCACCCCTTCCAGGGGGTGGTGAGACCCAGTACTTC.

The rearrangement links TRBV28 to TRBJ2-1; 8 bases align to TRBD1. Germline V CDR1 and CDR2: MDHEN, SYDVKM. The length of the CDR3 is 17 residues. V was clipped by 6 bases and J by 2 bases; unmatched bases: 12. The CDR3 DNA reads TGTGCCAGCAGCACCTATACTCCGGGACAGGCCTACAATGAGCAGTTCTTC. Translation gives CASSTYTPGQAYNEQFF.

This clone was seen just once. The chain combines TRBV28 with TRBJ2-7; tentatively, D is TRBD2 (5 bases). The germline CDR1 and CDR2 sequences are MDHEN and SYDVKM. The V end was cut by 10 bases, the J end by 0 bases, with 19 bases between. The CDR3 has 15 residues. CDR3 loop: CATTSTGVSSYEQYF. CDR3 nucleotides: TGTGCCACCACATCCACCGGGGTATCCTCCTACGAGCAGTACTTC. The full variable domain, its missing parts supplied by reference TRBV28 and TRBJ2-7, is DVKVTQSSRYLVKRTGEKVFLECVQDMDHENMFWYRQDPGLGLRLIYFSYDVKMKEKGDIPEGYSVSREKKERFSLILESASTNQTSMYLCATTSTGVSSYEQYFGPGTRLTVT.

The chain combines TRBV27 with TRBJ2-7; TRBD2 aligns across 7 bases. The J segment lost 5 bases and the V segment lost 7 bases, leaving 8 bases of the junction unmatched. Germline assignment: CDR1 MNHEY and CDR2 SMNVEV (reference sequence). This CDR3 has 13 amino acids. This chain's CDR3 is CASNKRESHEQYF. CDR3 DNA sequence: TGTGCCAGCAATAAGCGGGAATCGCACGAGCAGTACTTC.

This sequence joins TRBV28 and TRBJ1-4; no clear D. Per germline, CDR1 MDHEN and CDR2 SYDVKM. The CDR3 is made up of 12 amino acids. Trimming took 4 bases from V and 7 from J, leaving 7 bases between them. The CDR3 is CASSSAGEKLFF. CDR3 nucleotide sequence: TGTGCCAGCAGTTCCGCCGGTGAAAAACTGTTTTTT. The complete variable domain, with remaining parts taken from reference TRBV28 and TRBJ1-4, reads DVKVTQSSRYLVKRTGEKVFLECVQDMDHENMFWYRQDPGLGLRLIYFSYDVKMKEKGDIPEGYSVSREKKERFSLILESASTNQTSMYLCASSSAGEKLFFGSGTQLSVL.